These 23 T cell receptor beta chains came from one sample sequenced in a study of type 1 and type 2 diabetes patients. Genomic DNA was the PCR template. The TCR beta CDR3 region was amplified using 30 forward and 13 reverse primers. TCRdb reanalysed the multiplex PCR reads using MiXCR and keeps one entry per CDR3 protein. This sample has 270,000 or so distinct CDR3 sequences, with 45% to 60% found just once. Sequences were obtained from peripheral blood mononuclear cells (PBMCs). These receptors all come from a man aged 18-30 years with type 2 diabetes.

DNA for the CDR3: TGTGCCAGTAGAAGAGACGGCGGGGGTGCAGAGACCCAGTACTTC. This gives the protein CASRRDGGGAETQYF. This rearrangement joins TRBV19 to TRBJ2-5; TRBD2 matches at 7 bases. The junction had 11 bases not matched to a gene; V was cut back by 6 bases and J by 4 bases. The CDR3 covers 15 residues. Germline CDR1 is LNHDA and CDR2 is SQIVND (reference sequence). Full variable domain (remainder filled in from reference TRBV19 and TRBJ2-5): DGGITQSPKYLFRKEGQNVTLSCEQNLNHDAMYWYRQDPGQGLRLIYYSQIVNDFQKGDIAEGYSVSREKKESFPLTVTSAQKNPTAFYLCASRRDGGGAETQYFGPGTRLLVL.

This sequence joins TRBV5-1 and TRBJ2-7, with a weak D call TRBD2 (5 bases). Germline-derived CDR1 and CDR2 are SGHRS and YFSETQ. V dropped 0 bases and J dropped 1 base, with 8 bases sitting between them. CDR3 size: 14 residues. The chain's CDR3 is CASSLGRTSYEQYF. The CDR3 coding sequence is TGCGCCAGCAGCTTGGGACGGACTTCCTACGAGCAGTACTTC.

This clonotype was counted only a few times. The chain carries TRBV30 and TRBJ2-7, with 9 bases matching TRBD1. V gave up 0 bases and J gave up 4 bases; unmatched junction bases: 4. This CDR3 contains 14 residues. Germline CDR1 and CDR2: GTSNPN and SVGIG (reference sequence). CDR3 loop: CAWSVGTGSYEQYF. The CDR3 nucleotides are TGTGCCTGGAGTGTGGGGACAGGGTCGTACGAGCAGTACTTC. Full variable domain (remainder filled in from reference TRBV30 and TRBJ2-7): SQTIHQWPATLVQPVGSPLSLECTVEGTSNPNLYWYRQAAGRGLQLLFYSVGIGQISSEVPQNLSASRPQDRQFILSSKKLLLSDSGFYLCAWSVGTGSYEQYFGPGTRLTVT.

The CDR3 is CASSLDGSTDTQYF. CDR3 bases: TGTGCCAGCAGCTTAGACGGTAGCACAGATACGCAGTATTTT. The chain combines TRBV7-3 with TRBJ2-3; unclear D gene. CDR3 length: 14 residues. CDR1 is SGHTA, CDR2 FQGTGA, per germline. V was cut by 2 bases and J by 0 bases, with 6 bases left in between.

The chain employs TRBV10-1 and TRBJ1-1; a weak D match, TRBD1 (6 bases). The CDR3 length is 12 residues. The V gene lost 5 bases and the J gene lost 8 bases, with 12 bases spanning the gap. CDR1 and CDR2 from the germline V gene are WNHNN and SYGVQD (reference sequence). As DNA, the CDR3 is TGCGCCAGCAGTACAGGAACAGGGGAAGCTTTCTTT. Its translation: CASSTGTGEAFF.

This clonotype came up a few times. The chain combines TRBV20-1 with TRBJ2-7; no clear D gene. The CDR3 runs 13 residues. Germline V lookup: CDR1 DFQATT, CDR2 SNEGSKA (reference sequence). V dropped 0 bases and J dropped 4 bases, with 10 bases sitting between them. CDR3 bases: TGCAGTGCTAGAGACTACTCTTCGTACGAGCAGTACTTC. This codes for CSARDYSSYEQYF.

This clonotype was seen a single time. The chain carries TRBV2 and TRBJ2-7; a weak D match, TRBD1 (5 bases). Deletions cut 6 bases from V and 0 bases from J, with 15 bases between. The germline V gene encodes CDR1 SNHLY and CDR2 FYNNEI. This CDR3 has 15 residues. The CDR3: CASSSRQSTSYEQYF. The CDR3 nucleotides read TGTGCCAGCAGCTCCCGACAGTCAACCTCCTACGAGCAGTACTTC.

The chain couples TRBV10-3 to TRBJ2-1; D is ambiguous. The V gene lost 2 bases and the J gene lost 8 bases, with 10 bases spanning the gap. The germline V gene has CDR1 ENHRY and CDR2 SYGVKD. There are 13 residues in the CDR3. CDR3 sequence: CAISEGVVDEQFF. CDR3 DNA sequence: TGTGCCATCAGTGAGGGGGTAGTCGATGAGCAGTTCTTC.

This rearrangement joins TRBV7-3 to TRBJ2-1, with 10 bases aligning to TRBD1. Germline V gene sequence: CDR1 SGHTA, CDR2 FQGTGA. The CDR3 is 15 residues long. J gave up 6 bases and V 9 bases, and 11 bases lay outside the gene matches. The CDR3 region has the DNA TGTGCCAGTAGTATGGGGCGGACAGGGGGCAATGAGCAGTTCTTC. Its translation: CASSMGRTGGNEQFF.

The table lists this clonotype with a count of one. This chain connects TRBV9 to TRBJ1-2, with 12 bases aligning to TRBD1. CDR3 length equals 19 residues. Germline CDR1 reads SGDLS; CDR2 reads YYNGEE. The V segment lost 1 base and the J segment 2 bases; nucleotides outside the gene matches: 12. The CDR3 loop reads CASSVTSFRDRGPNYGYTF. The DNA for the CDR3 is TGTGCCAGCAGCGTAACATCCTTCCGGGACAGGGGGCCGAACTATGGCTACACCTTC.

This clonotype is a singleton in its sample. At one of its ends the junction is not consistent with the germline gene, which may arise from a read error. The V call is TRBV7-9, the J call TRBJ2-7; D remains ambiguous. Germline CDR1 is SEHNR and CDR2 is FQNEAQ (reference sequence). The CDR3 extends over 12 amino acids. The CDR3 protein is CASAIDGYEQYF. As DNA, the CDR3 is TGCGCCAGCGCCATAGACGGCTACGAGCAGTACTTC.

This clonotype was detected many times. V and J are TRBV15 and TRBJ2-7; maybe TRBD1 (6 bases). The CDR3 contains 14 residues. CDR1 is LNHNV and CDR2 is YYDKDF in the germline V gene (reference sequence). V was trimmed by 6 bases and J by 5 bases, leaving 17 bases between them. The DNA for the CDR3 is TGTGCCACCAGTGGAAAAGGGGGTGGGAACGAGCAGTACTTC. Its protein is CATSGKGGGNEQYF.

This clonotype was picked up a small number of times. This rearrangement joins TRBV29-1 to TRBJ1-2, with D perhaps matching TRBD1 (6 bases). The V end lost 3 bases, the J end lost 2 bases, and 10 bases lay between the germline ends. There are 13 residues in the CDR3. Germline V gene data show CDR1 as SQVTM and CDR2 as ANQGSEA. This CDR3 is CSVEATGNYGYTF. As DNA, the CDR3 is TGCAGCGTTGAGGCTACAGGGAACTATGGCTACACCTTC.

The V call is TRBV9, the J call TRBJ2-1, with 8 bases fitting TRBD1. J was trimmed by 8 bases and V by 1 base; bases with no gene match: 5. The germline CDR1 and CDR2 sequences are SGDLS and YYNGEE. The CDR3 runs to 14 residues. The CDR3 DNA is TGTGCCAGCAGCGTAACAGGGGGGTTCGATGAGCAGTTCTTC. Its protein is CASSVTGGFDEQFF.

The chain couples TRBV28 to TRBJ1-2, with a possible D match to TRBD1 (5 bases). Germline V gene sequence: CDR1 MDHEN, CDR2 SYDVKM. The CDR3 runs 16 residues. The V end was cut by 6 bases, the J end by 4 bases, with 21 bases between. The CDR3 DNA follows: TGTGCCAGCAGCCCAAGCTCCGGGACGGACGCCTATGGCTACACCTTC. Translation: CASSPSSGTDAYGYTF.

The V and J genes are TRBV30 and TRBJ2-7; 8 nucleotides agree with TRBD1. V trimming: 2 bases; J trimming: 4 bases; junction bases outside the gene matches: 4. The CDR3 contains 13 residues. Germline CDR1 reads GTSNPN; CDR2 reads SVGIG (reference sequence). The CDR3 here is CAWSRTGLYEQYF. For the CDR3, the DNA is TGTGCCTGGAGTAGGACAGGGCTTTACGAGCAGTACTTC.

This clonotype was observed a few times. The rearrangement links TRBV7-3 to TRBJ2-5; D is unclear. Trimming stripped 1 base from V and 2 bases from J, with 5 bases between. The CDR3 is 13 residues long. Germline V gives CDR1 SGHTA, CDR2 FQGTGA. This CDR3 reads CASSLSWQETQYF. CDR3 nucleotides: TGTGCCAGCAGCTTAAGCTGGCAAGAGACCCAGTACTTC.

V is TRBV7-9 and J is TRBJ2-7, with TRBD1 identical over 7 bases. Germline V gives CDR1 SEHNR, CDR2 FQNEAQ (reference sequence). The CDR3 spans 15 residues. V trimming: 5 bases; J trimming: 1 base; junction bases outside the gene matches: 8. The CDR3 loop reads CASSHGTVESYEQYF. Written as DNA, the CDR3 is TGTGCCAGCAGCCACGGGACAGTAGAATCCTACGAGCAGTACTTC.

The chain carries TRBV6-1 and TRBJ2-7, with 11 positions matching TRBD1. CDR1 is MNHNS and CDR2 is SASEGT in the germline V gene. Trimming took 3 bases from V and 0 from J; bases not matched to a gene: 1. The CDR3 loop spans 15 amino acids. This CDR3 reads CASSEGTGGSYEQYF. The CDR3 nucleotides are TGTGCCAGCAGTGAGGGGACAGGGGGCTCCTACGAGCAGTACTTC.

The V gene is TRBV10-3, the J gene TRBJ1-1; weak D call: TRBD1 (5 bases). CDR1 and CDR2 (germline): ENHRY, SYGVKD. The CDR3 runs 16 residues. Trimming pared 0 bases from V and 6 bases from J, leaving 17 bases between. This CDR3 reads CAISESFGVGGSEAFF. The CDR3 coding sequence is TGTGCCATCAGTGAGTCGTTTGGGGTTGGGGGTTCTGAAGCTTTCTTT.

The J gene is TRBJ2-7, the V gene TRBV7-8, with D unclear. The CDR3 is made up of 13 amino acids. Trimming took 0 bases from V and 0 from J, leaving 3 bases between them. Germline CDR1 and CDR2: SGHVS and FQNEAQ. The CDR3: CASSLAASYEQYF. CDR3 sequence (DNA): TGTGCCAGCAGCTTAGCAGCCTCCTACGAGCAGTACTTC.

V usage is TRBV7-2 and J usage is TRBJ1-1; TRBD1 aligns across 7 bases. With 5 bases clipped from V and 0 bases from J, the junction kept 15 bases outside the gene matches. The germline CDR1 and CDR2 sequences are SGHTA and FQGNSA. The CDR3 is 18 residues long. CDR3 sequence: CASSALSRGLRVNTEAFF. CDR3 DNA sequence: TGTGCCAGCAGCGCACTGTCAAGGGGGCTCCGAGTGAACACTGAAGCTTTCTTT.

This clonotype was counted a single time. The chain links TRBV25-1 to TRBJ2-3; no reliable D call. Trimming removed 5 bases from V and 0 bases from J, with 12 bases in between. The CDR3 is 15 amino acids. Germline loops: CDR1 MGHDK, CDR2 SYGVNS. The CDR3 DNA is TGTGCCAGCAGTTCAACAGCACCGAGCACAGATACGCAGTATTTT. Its protein is CASSSTAPSTDTQYF.